This T cell receptor beta chain was retrieved from a study of T cell clonality in common variable immunodeficiency. At least ten counts were recorded for this clone. Its antigen is unidentified. The protocol was immunoSEQ multiplex PCR, while the TCRdb copy is restricted to in-frame clones and leaves out a portion. The data show around 40,000 clones, with none appearing a single time. Study conclusions and caveats: TCRbeta clonality was increased in CVID versus healthy controls.

What was sequenced was peripheral blood mononuclear cells. The source of this sequence is a person aged 18 to 70 in good health.

The CDR3 sequence: CASSRQLADTQYF. The covered CDR3 bases are TGTGCCAGCAGCCGACAATTGGCAGATACG. The chain couples TRBV5-4 to TRBJ2-3; D not certain. The DNA ends 3 residues before the CDR3 does, and the rest of the CDR3 is filled in from the germline J gene. The CDR3 length is 13 residues. Looked up from germline, CDR1 is SGHNT and CDR2 is YYREEE (reference sequence). V dropped 4 bases and J dropped 4 bases, with 10 bases sitting between them.